This is a list of T cell receptor beta chains from one sample in a study of shared clonotypes between healthy human individuals. The method was immunoSEQ multiplex PCR; TCRdb's version includes in-frame clones alone and lacks a portion of them. The data show 1 million to 1.3 million clones, 70% to 80% seen once. The specimen sequenced was memory CD4+ T cells from PBMCs. These receptors came from a man younger than 30 in good health. Some clones in this sample may be carry-over from other donors' samples. Each CDR3 is given with its conserved first and last residue. The D gene is left open where the match is weak. Part of the rows lack a size; the others show once, few, many or a class for expanded clones.

clone_size	d_call	j_call	cdr3_length	v_call	cdr3_aa	cdr3_nt
.	.	TRBJ2-7	15	TRBV5-1	CASSLAGSVVYEQYF	TGCGCCAGCAGCTTGGCCGGGTCAGTAGTCTACGAGCAGTACTTC
once	TRBD2	TRBJ2-2	17	TRBV5-6	CASSPAGTSGNNRELFF	TGTGCCAGCAGCCCCGCGGGGACTAGCGGGAATAATAGGGAGCTGTTTTTT
.	.	TRBJ2-3	19	TRBV4-1	CASSQDRRPGGRNTDTQYF	TGCGCCAGCAGCCAAGATCGGCGGCCCGGCGGCCGAAACACAGATACGCAGTATTTT
once	.	TRBJ2-2	16	TRBV5-1	CASTPGSPMNTGELFF	TGCGCCAGCACGCCTGGATCCCCTATGAACACCGGGGAGCTGTTTTTT
.	TRBD1	TRBJ1-2	14	TRBV30	CAWNPQGVSYGYTF	TGTGCCTGGAACCCACAGGGGGTGAGCTATGGCTACACCTTC
.	TRBD2	TRBJ2-7	16	TRBV28	CASSYNRGTRTYEQYF	TGTGCCAGCAGTTACAACCGGGGGACTAGGACCTACGAGCAGTACTTC
.	.	TRBJ2-3	13	TRBV29-1	CSVEDGGTDTQYF	TGCAGCGTTGAAGATGGGGGCACGGATACGCAGTATTTT
.	.	TRBJ2-3	15	TRBV9	CASSVGQKSTDTQYF	TGTGCCAGCAGCGTAGGCCAGAAGTCTACAGATACGCAGTATTTT
.	.	TRBJ2-7	13	TRBV2	CASSEFSSYEQYF	TGTGCCAGCAGTGAGTTTAGTTCCTACGAGCAGTACTTC
.	.	TRBJ1-2	14	TRBV5-5	CASSPSLSGYGYTF	TGTGCCAGCAGCCCAAGTCTTTCTGGCTATGGCTACACCTTC
.	.	TRBJ1-5	13	TRBV6-5	CASRGSSNQPQHF	TGTGCCAGCAGAGGATCTAGCAATCAGCCCCAGCATTTT
once	TRBD2	TRBJ2-7	16	TRBV5-1	CASSLKSAGGDYEQYF	TGCGCCAGCAGCTTGAAGTCGGCGGGAGGGGACTACGAGCAGTACTTC
many	TRBD2	TRBJ2-1	16	TRBV10-1	CASSDPTSGRANEQFF	TGCGCCAGCAGTGACCCCACTAGCGGGAGGGCCAATGAGCAGTTCTTC
few	TRBD2	TRBJ2-7	18	TRBV15	CATSRDVVAGALPYEQYF	TGTGCCACCAGCAGAGATGTGGTAGCGGGAGCGCTGCCCTACGAGCAGTACTTC
.	.	TRBJ2-3	14	TRBV14	CASSPLSSTDTQYF	TGTGCCAGCAGCCCCCTGTCGTCGACAGATACGCAGTATTTT
.	TRBD1	TRBJ1-2	12	TRBV9	CASSVSGGGYTF	TGTGCCAGCAGCGTATCAGGGGGTGGCTACACCTTC
.	.	TRBJ1-2	12	TRBV28	CASSLGGHGYTF	TGTGCCAGCAGTTTGGGGGGGCATGGCTACACCTTC
.	.	TRBJ2-3	13	TRBV29-1	CSVALAGTDTQYF	TGCAGCGTTGCTTTGGCGGGCACAGATACGCAGTATTTT
.	.	TRBJ2-3	15	TRBV5-1	CASSLPYNPMDTQYF	TGCGCCAGCAGCTTGCCTTATAACCCCATGGATACGCAGTATTTT
.	.	TRBJ2-6	15	TRBV5-1	CASTPGGTGANVLTF	TGCGCCAGCACACCCGGCGGGACTGGGGCCAACGTCCTGACTTTC
.	.	TRBJ2-4	16	TRBV28	CASTTGGLRAKNIQYF	TGTGCCAGCACCACTGGGGGTTTACGGGCCAAAAACATTCAGTACTTC
.	.	TRBJ1-3	14	TRBV29-1	CSVDVSGSGNTIYF	TGCAGCGTTGATGTTTCTGGCTCTGGAAACACCATATATTTT
.	.	TRBJ1-1	13	TRBV2	CASSDQRNTEAFF	TGTGCCAGCAGCGATCAAAGAAACACTGAAGCTTTCTTT
.	.	TRBJ1-4	14	TRBV6-5	CASRRVTEGEKLFF	TGTGCCAGCAGACGAGTGACGGAGGGAGAAAAACTGTTTTTT
.	TRBD2	TRBJ2-5	15	TRBV2	CASSEPRGAKETQYF	TGTGCCAGCAGTGAACCGCGGGGGGCTAAAGAGACCCAGTACTTC
once	TRBD1	TRBJ1-5	13	TRBV10-1	CASSHRGDQPQHF	TGCGCCAGCAGCCACAGGGGAGATCAGCCCCAGCATTTT
few	TRBD1	TRBJ2-7	15	TRBV9	CASSVAWDSSYEQYF	TGTGCCAGCAGCGTAGCTTGGGACAGTTCCTACGAGCAGTACTTC
.	TRBD1	TRBJ2-5	14	TRBV5-4	CASRETGGQETQYF	TGTGCCAGCAGGGAGACAGGGGGCCAGGAGACCCAGTACTTC
.	.	TRBJ2-6	16	TRBV11-2	CASSSRDAAGANVLTF	TGTGCCAGCAGCTCCAGGGATGCTGCTGGGGCCAACGTCCTGACTTTC
.	.	TRBJ2-7	14	TRBV5-6	CASSFGGTNYEQYF	TGTGCCAGCAGCTTTGGCGGTACGAATTACGAGCAGTACTTC
.	.	TRBJ2-1	14	TRBV2	CASSVGGAYNEQFF	TGTGCCAGCAGTGTTGGGGGCGCCTACAATGAGCAGTTCTTC
few	TRBD1	TRBJ1-2	16	TRBV7-9	CASSLYRDRGNYGYTF	TGTGCCAGCAGCTTATACCGGGACAGGGGGAACTATGGCTACACCTTC
.	.	TRBJ2-5	12	TRBV29-1	CSVAGLQETQYF	TGCAGCGTTGCAGGACTTCAAGAGACCCAGTACTTC
.	.	TRBJ2-1	13	TRBV5-4	CASSLVTDNEQFF	TGTGCCAGCAGCTTGGTTACAGACAATGAGCAGTTCTTC
.	.	TRBJ1-4	15	TRBV5-1	CASSLVGDPNEKLFF	TGCGCCAGCAGCTTGGTGGGGGACCCTAATGAAAAACTGTTTTTT
.	.	TRBJ2-3	12	TRBV25-1	CASSEYDDTQYF	TGTGCCAGCAGTGAATATGACGATACGCAGTATTTT
.	.	TRBJ2-7	13	TRBV5-1	CASSLWTSYEQYF	TGCGCCAGCAGCTTGTGGACCTCCTACGAGCAGTACTTC
.	TRBD2	TRBJ2-5	11	TRBV30	CAWTAGGTQYF	TGTGCCTGGACCGCGGGAGGTACCCAGTACTTC
.	TRBD2	TRBJ2-7	16	TRBV6-1	CASSERGGRAYYEQYF	TGTGCCAGCAGTGAACGGGGCGGGAGGGCCTATTACGAGCAGTACTTC
.	TRBD2	TRBJ2-7	15	TRBV18	CASSPSAGGFYEQYF	TGTGCCAGCTCACCATCAGCGGGAGGGTTTTACGAGCAGTACTTC
.	.	TRBJ2-1	19	TRBV7-5	CVRIFPGTSGNWVSNEQFF	TGTGTCAGAATCTTCCCCGGGACTAGCGGGAACTGGGTCTCCAATGAGCAGTTCTTC
.	.	TRBJ1-5	15	TRBV28	CASNQDGRRNQPQHF	TGTGCCAGCAACCAGGACGGAAGAAGGAATCAGCCCCAGCATTTT
.	.	TRBJ2-1	11	TRBV30	CAWSVEAGQFF	TGTGCCTGGAGTGTCGAAGCGGGGCAGTTCTTC
.	.	TRBJ2-3	14	TRBV11-2	CASSLRLSTDTQYF	TGTGCCAGCAGCTTACGGCTGTCGACAGATACGCAGTATTTT
few	.	TRBJ1-2	14	TRBV18	CASSPEAGTYGYTF	TGTGCCAGCTCACCGGAAGCCGGCACCTATGGCTACACCTTC